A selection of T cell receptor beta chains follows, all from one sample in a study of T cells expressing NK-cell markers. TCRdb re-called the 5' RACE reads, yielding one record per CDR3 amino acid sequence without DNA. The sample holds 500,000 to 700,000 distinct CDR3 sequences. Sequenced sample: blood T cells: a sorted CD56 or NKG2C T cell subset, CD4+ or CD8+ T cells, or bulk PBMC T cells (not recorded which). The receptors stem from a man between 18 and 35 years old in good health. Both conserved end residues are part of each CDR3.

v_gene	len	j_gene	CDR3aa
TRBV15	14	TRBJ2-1	CATSTVRDRDWQFF
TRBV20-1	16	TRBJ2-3	CSARERGRSGTDTQYF
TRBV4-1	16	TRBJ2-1	CASSQGAGGSDNEQFF
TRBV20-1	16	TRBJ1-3	CSARSPTGQTGNTIYF
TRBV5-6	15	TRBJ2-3	CASATGGIMTDTQYF
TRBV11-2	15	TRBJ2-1	CASRSLVLISRGQFF
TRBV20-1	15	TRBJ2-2	CSAASRRVNTGELFF
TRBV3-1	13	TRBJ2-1	CASSGTAADEQFF
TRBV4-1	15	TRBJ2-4	CASSETRGALNIQYF
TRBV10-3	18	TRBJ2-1	CAISELTSRDSSYNEQFF
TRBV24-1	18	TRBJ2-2	CATSDLDRTSGNTGELFF
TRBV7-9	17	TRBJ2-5	CASSLPPMREVGETQYF
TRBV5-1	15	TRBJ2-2	CASSLPGQNTGELFF
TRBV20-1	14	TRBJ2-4	CSARLLDGGGIQYF
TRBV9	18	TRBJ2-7	CASSVGPGGLADTYEQYF
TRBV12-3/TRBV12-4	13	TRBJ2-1	CASKPDHGDEQFF
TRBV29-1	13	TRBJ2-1	CSVGLAGVGEQFF
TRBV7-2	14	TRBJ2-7	CASSPGGGSSEQYF
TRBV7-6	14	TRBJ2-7	CASSSSGVPYEQYF
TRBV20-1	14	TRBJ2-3	CSARIGGRADTQYF
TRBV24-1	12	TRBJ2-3	CATSDSRTGRYF
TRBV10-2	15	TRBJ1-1	CASRGVRATRTEAFF
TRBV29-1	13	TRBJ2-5	CSVEGSRVETQYF
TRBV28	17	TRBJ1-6	CASTLRPGTGLGSPLHF
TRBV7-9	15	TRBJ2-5	CASSSRDRVLETQYF
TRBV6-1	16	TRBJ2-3	CASSNAGLGNTDTQYF
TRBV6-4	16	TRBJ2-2	CASSDSTRSHTGELFF
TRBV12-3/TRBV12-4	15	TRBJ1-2	CASSLGQGQIYGYTF
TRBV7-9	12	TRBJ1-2	CASTLVGDGYTF
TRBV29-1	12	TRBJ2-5	CSFWTLAETQYF
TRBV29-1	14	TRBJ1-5	CSVAAGTSNQPQHF
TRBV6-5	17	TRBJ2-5	CASSYSGGRPKGETQYF
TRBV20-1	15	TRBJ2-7	CSARLADRSSYEQYF
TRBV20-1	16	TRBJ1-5	CSARVPGGFGNQPQHF
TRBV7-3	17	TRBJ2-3	CASSSPGTSGGTDTQYF
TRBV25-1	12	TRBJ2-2	CASSEGTGELFF
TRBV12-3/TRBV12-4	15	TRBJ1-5	CASSLRAPSNQPQHF
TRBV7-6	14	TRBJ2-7	CASSSGAAQGEQYF
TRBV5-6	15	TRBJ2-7	CASSLSYAGSNKQYF